The clone carrying this T cell receptor beta chain was observed once. The V end lost 4 bases, the J end lost 5 bases, and 10 bases lay between the germline ends. This CDR3 has 14 residues. Germline CDR1 SGHRS, CDR2 YFSETQ. In the original analysis: Nucleated cell counts were estimated from reference gene primer amplification. The assay was immunoSEQ multiplex PCR, and TCRdb's table has in-frame clones only and misses some. V and J calls and clone size are as listed in that table; D and trimming were resolved from the DNA. Among roughly 310,000 clones listed, 88% were seen once. This specimen belongs to a study of blood T cell repertoires in COVID-19. About the study: Both acute and convalescent COVID-19 samples were obtained from the United States, Italy and Spain.

The sequencing input was peripheral blood. The gene calls are TRBV5-1 and TRBJ1-6; tentatively, D is TRBD1 (5 bases). This clonotype was obtained from a woman aged 50 to 60 with active or convalescent COVID-19. In DNA form, the CDR3 reads TGCGCCAGCAGCCTGGGACGGGATAATTCACCCCTCCACTTT. The encoded protein is CASSLGRDNSPLHF. Full variable domain (rest looked up from reference TRBV5-1 and TRBJ1-6): KAGVTQTPRYLIKTRGQQVTLSCSPISGHRSVSWYQQTPGQGLQFLFEYFSETQRNKGNFPGRFSGRQFSNSRSEMNVSTLELGDSALYLCASSLGRDNSPLHFGNGTRLTVT.